These T cell receptor beta chains were read from a single sample in a study of T cell changes during pregnancy in multiple sclerosis. This table comes from immunoSEQ multiplex PCR, and its TCRdb copy is limited to in-frame clones, with some not included. Altogether 70,000 to 95,000 clones are present, 80% to 95% being singletons, with the ten largest covering around 4.1%. Specimen: peripheral blood, collected in the first trimester of pregnancy. All receptors come from a female donor with multiple sclerosis, enrolled in a pregnancy study. Each CDR3 is given with its conserved first and last residue. The order of the fields is D gene, clone size, J gene, V gene, CDR3 protein, CDR3 DNA. A D gene is named only where the DNA matches it firmly. Some rows have no size entry. The others give once, few or many, or a class for an expanded clone.

.	once	TRBJ1-5	TRBV5-8	CASTTSWSNQPQHF	TGTGCCAGCACCACTTCGTGGTCAAATCAGCCCCAGCATTTT
TRBD1	.	TRBJ2-5	TRBV5-8	CASRTGGRETQYF	TGTGCCAGCAGGACAGGGGGCAGGGAGACCCAGTACTTC
.	.	TRBJ2-7	TRBV12-5	CASANDRTIYEQYF	TGTGCTAGTGCCAACGACAGGACCATCTACGAGCAGTACTTC
TRBD1	.	TRBJ1-3	TRBV18	CASSPGQGIGNTIYF	TGTGCCAGCTCACCGGGACAGGGGATTGGAAACACCATATATTTT
TRBD1	.	TRBJ2-7	TRBV5-1	CASRTISGQQGEQYF	TGCGCCAGCAGGACGATTTCGGGACAGCAGGGCGAGCAGTACTTC
.	.	TRBJ1-4	TRBV19	CASRVDGTSNEKLFF	TGTGCCAGTAGGGTAGACGGGACTAGTAATGAAAAACTGTTTTTT
TRBD1	.	TRBJ1-2	TRBV27	CASSLSWTGVEYYTF	TGTGCCAGCAGTTTATCGTGGACAGGGGTTGAATACTACACCTTC
.	.	TRBJ1-1	TRBV25-1	CASSRGNLNTEAFF	TGTGCCAGCAGTCGGGGGAACCTGAACACTGAAGCTTTCTTT
TRBD2	.	TRBJ2-1	TRBV19	CASRRGERDTYNEQFF	TGTGCCAGTCGCCGAGGTGAGCGGGATACCTACAATGAGCAGTTCTTC
TRBD2	once	TRBJ2-2	TRBV12-5	CASGLGTSGELFF	TGTGCTAGTGGTTTGGGGACTAGCGGGGAGCTGTTTTTT
TRBD1	.	TRBJ2-3	TRBV6-6	CASSRGQGPDTQYF	TGTGCCAGCAGTCGCGGACAGGGCCCAGATACGCAGTATTTT
.	.	TRBJ2-7	TRBV4-2	CASSQQGEAYEQYF	TGTGCCAGCAGCCAACAGGGGGAGGCCTACGAGCAGTACTTC
.	.	TRBJ2-1	TRBV11-2	CASSLEAHHFNEQFF	TGTGCCAGCAGCTTAGAGGCTCACCATTTCAATGAGCAGTTCTTC
TRBD1	.	TRBJ1-5	TRBV2	CASSYNSGGSQPQHF	TGTGCCAGCAGTTACAATTCAGGGGGAAGTCAGCCCCAGCATTTT
.	few	TRBJ1-2	TRBV6-1	CASSEAGLSGNGYTF	TGTGCCAGCAGTGAAGCGGGACTCTCTGGGAATGGCTACACCTTC
TRBD1	.	TRBJ2-1	TRBV4-1	CASSQETDTKGQGGGYNEQFF	TGCGCCAGCAGCCAAGAGACTGACACTAAGGGACAGGGTGGTGGCTACAATGAGCAGTTCTTC
.	few	TRBJ1-2	TRBV10-3	CAISDRWGYTF	TGTGCCATCAGTGACAGATGGGGCTACACCTTC
.	.	TRBJ1-5	TRBV15	CATSRTLEEPQHF	TGTGCCACCAGCCGGACACTCGAGGAGCCCCAGCATTTT
TRBD2	.	TRBJ2-5	TRBV7-2	CASIPVPSGGPWYQETQYF	TGTGCCAGCATCCCTGTCCCGAGCGGGGGGCCTTGGTACCAAGAGACCCAGTACTTC
.	.	TRBJ1-4	TRBV11-2	CASTFSGLGEKLFF	TGTGCCAGCACCTTCTCGGGGTTAGGTGAAAAACTGTTTTTT
.	.	TRBJ2-1	TRBV5-1	CASRLGPSNEQFF	TGCGCCAGCAGACTTGGTCCGAGCAATGAGCAGTTCTTC
TRBD1	.	TRBJ1-2	TRBV27	CASSSFDRGPFNYGYTF	TGTGCCAGCAGTTCTTTCGACAGGGGACCTTTCAACTATGGCTACACCTTC
.	.	TRBJ1-4	TRBV5-1	CASSLEARGYNEKLFF	TGCGCCAGCAGCTTGGAGGCCCGGGGATATAATGAAAAACTGTTTTTT
TRBD1	few	TRBJ1-2	TRBV30	CAWTRTGVGYTF	TGTGCCTGGACCCGGACAGGGGTTGGCTACACCTTC
.	.	TRBJ2-4	TRBV7-2	CASSLPPRSGDIQYF	TGTGCCAGCAGCCTCCCGCCCCGGAGTGGTGACATTCAGTACTTC
.	once	TRBJ1-1	TRBV6-1	CASLSRGNTEAFF	TGTGCCAGCTTATCTCGGGGGAACACTGAAGCTTTCTTT
.	.	TRBJ1-1	TRBV7-3	CASSLAGEEGTEAFF	TGTGCCAGCAGCTTAGCTGGGGAGGAGGGGACTGAAGCTTTCTTT
.	.	TRBJ2-2	TRBV5-1	CASSLRIRGSSGELFF	TGCGCCAGCAGCTTGAGGATCAGGGGAAGTTCGGGGGAGCTGTTTTTT
.	.	TRBJ1-3	TRBV4-1	CASSLEDLSGNTIYF	TGCGCCAGCAGCCTCGAGGATTTGTCTGGAAACACCATATATTTT
.	.	TRBJ1-5	TRBV30	CAWSVRGGSNQPQHF	TGTGCCTGGAGTGTAAGGGGGGGATCTAATCAGCCCCAGCATTTT
.	.	TRBJ2-3	TRBV18	CASSPLPRTASTDTQYF	TGTGCCAGCTCACCCCTCCCCAGGACAGCGAGCACAGATACGCAGTATTTT
TRBD1	.	TRBJ1-5	TRBV7-9	CASSSSGTAEQPQHF	TGTGCCAGCAGCTCCAGTGGGACAGCGGAACAGCCCCAGCATTTT
TRBD1	once	TRBJ1-1	TRBV27	CASSRTGGANTEAFF	TGTGCCAGCAGCCGGACAGGGGGCGCGAACACTGAAGCTTTCTTT
TRBD2	.	TRBJ2-5	TRBV7-7	CASTAGLTETQYF	TGTGCTAGCACCGCGGGACTAACGGAGACCCAGTACTTC
TRBD2	.	TRBJ2-3	TRBV6-5	CASSYSGEGRTQYF	TGTGCCAGCAGTTACTCGGGGGAGGGTCGCACGCAGTATTTT
TRBD1	once	TRBJ1-5	TRBV19	CASSARTGFGQPQHF	TGTGCCAGTAGTGCCCGGACAGGGTTCGGTCAGCCCCAGCATTTT
.	.	TRBJ2-2	TRBV5-1	CASSSGLTFANTGELFF	TGCGCCAGCAGCTCGGGACTTACCTTCGCGAACACCGGGGAGCTGTTTTTT
.	.	TRBJ2-7	TRBV19	CASSTRAYPYEQYF	TGTGCCAGTAGTACGAGGGCCTACCCCTACGAGCAGTACTTC
.	.	TRBJ1-2	TRBV4-2	CASSQDQNGNYGYTF	TGTGCCAGCAGCCAAGATCAAAACGGTAACTATGGCTACACCTTC
.	.	TRBJ2-1	TRBV19	CASSISNEQFF	TGTGCCAGTAGTATCAGTAATGAGCAGTTCTTC
.	.	TRBJ2-5	TRBV10-1	CASSESRGTQYF	TGCGCCAGCAGTGAGTCGAGAGGGACCCAGTACTTC
TRBD2	.	TRBJ2-1	TRBV19	CASSIGGRSYNEQFF	TGTGCCAGTAGTATCGGCGGGAGATCCTACAATGAGCAGTTCTTC
TRBD1	.	TRBJ2-1	TRBV19	CASSISRGFDEQFF	TGTGCCAGTAGTATATCCAGGGGGTTTGATGAGCAGTTCTTC
TRBD1	.	TRBJ2-2	TRBV5-4	CASSLVTGKTGELFF	TGTGCCAGCAGCTTGGTGACAGGGAAAACCGGGGAGCTGTTTTTT